This T cell receptor beta chain derives from a study of cytomegalovirus exposure and HLA in healthy donors. In germline, CDR1 is SNHLY, CDR2 FYNNEI. There are 15 residues in the CDR3. Vbeta (60) and Jbeta (13) primers were used in the PCR. Using immunoSEQ multiplex PCR, the repertoire was profiled, and TCRdb retains in-frame clones only, with some absent. The sample lists 150,000 to 200,000 clones, roughly 80% occurring once. This chain links TRBV2 with TRBJ2-5, with unresolved D. The J call may be in error: the DNA end matches TRBJ2-7 better. This TCR was sampled from a woman in her forties or fifties in good health and CMV-seronegative. Sequencing was done on a sample of PBMCs. The CDR3 coding sequence is TGTGCCAGCAGTGAAGGTCCGCTCCCAAACTACGAGCAGTACTTC. Protein: CASSEGPLPNYEQYF.